The next 19 T cell receptor beta chains were all read from a single sample in a study of immune characterization of retroperitoneal liposarcoma. TCRdb passed the PCR reads through MiXCR, listing each CDR3 protein once. This table has approximately 9,800 distinct CDR3 sequences, approximately 30% appearing once. The specimen sequenced was tumor tissue. These receptors all stem from a female donor with retroperitoneal liposarcoma.

J is TRBJ2-2 and V is TRBV10-3; D is perhaps TRBD1 (6 bases). This CDR3 is 14 amino acids long. Trimming took 9 bases from V and 0 from J, leaving 11 bases between them. From germline, CDR1 is ENHRY and CDR2 SYGVKD. CDR3: CAITQGANTGELFF. The CDR3 region has the DNA TGTGCCATAACACAGGGTGCGAACACCGGGGAGCTGTTTTTT.

Relative to its sample, this clonotype is medium-sized. The rearrangement uses TRBV12-3 or TRBV12-4 and TRBJ2-7, with 8 bases that match TRBD1. This CDR3 contains 15 residues. Germline trimming cut 2 bases from V and 5 bases from J; bases unmatched to any gene: 8. For the CDR3, the DNA is TGTGCCAGCAGTTTAAGCCAGGGGGCGCGAGACGAGCAGTACTTC. As protein: CASSLSQGARDEQYF.

This clonotype was seen more than once but under ten times. The rearrangement joins TRBV24-1 to TRBJ2-1; 14 positions match TRBD2. The V and J ends lost 0 bases and 3 bases, in that order; junction bases with no gene match: 3. CDR1 and CDR2 (germline): KGHDR, SFDVKD. The CDR3 runs to 18 residues. The CDR3 spells CATSDLGTSGSIYNEQFF. CDR3 sequence (DNA): TGTGCCACCAGTGATTTGGGGACTAGCGGGAGCATCTACAATGAGCAGTTCTTC.

This clonotype is deemed medium-sized (0.01 to 0.1%). V and J are TRBV7-2 and TRBJ2-1; D not resolved. CDR1 is SGHTA, CDR2 FQGNSA, per germline. The CDR3 extends over 12 amino acids. V was trimmed by 3 bases and J by 10 bases, leaving 10 bases between them. The CDR3 DNA reads TGTGCCAGCAGCTTGGGGATCTACGAGCAGTTCTTC. It is translated as CASSLGIYEQFF.

This clonotype has more than one count but fewer than ten. This chain links TRBV6-1 with TRBJ1-6; no definite D call. Germline-derived CDR1 and CDR2 are MNHNS and SASEGT. The CDR3 has 14 residues. V was shortened by 2 bases and J by 9 bases, with 11 bases between the two germline ends. The CDR3 here is CASSEFAGSSPLHF. The DNA for the CDR3 is TGTGCCAGCAGTGAATTCGCGGGGAGTTCACCCCTCCACTTT.

This clonotype is medium-sized in the sample. This sequence joins TRBV6-4 and TRBJ2-3; 9 positions agree with TRBD2. Trimming removed 4 bases from V and 2 bases from J; junction bases left unmatched: 1. This CDR3 contains 14 residues. The germline V gene has CDR1 MRHNA and CDR2 SNTAGT. CDR3 nucleotides: TGTGCCAGCAGTGTAGCGGGGGCCACAGATACGCAGTATTTT. Its protein product is CASSVAGATDTQYF.

This rearrangement joins TRBV7-6 to TRBJ2-2; TRBD2 is a possible D gene (6 bases). The CDR3 is 14 residues long. CDR1 is SGHVS, CDR2 FNYEAQ, per germline. Between the trimmed V and J ends, which lost 5 bases and 6 bases, there was a span of 13 bases. The CDR3 DNA reads as TGTGCCAGCAGCCCTAGGACGGGGGCCGGGGAGCTGTTTTTT. Encoded protein: CASSPRTGAGELFF.

This clonotype has a count of ten or more. This chain connects TRBV7-6 to TRBJ2-1, with 9 positions matching TRBD1. The DNA end lines up better with TRBJ2-7; the J call may be wrong. The CDR3 extends over 14 amino acids. Germline V gene sequence: CDR1 SGHVS, CDR2 FNYEAQ. As DNA, the CDR3 is TGTGCCAGCAGCACACCCGGGACAGGGAAAGAGCAGTACTTC. The encoded protein is CASSTPGTGKEQYF.

Comments on this clonotype: Since a much larger clone is just one base distant, this may be a read error. The conserved closing phenylalanine or tryptophan is absent in this CDR3, likely reflecting a read error. The rearrangement uses TRBV12-3 or TRBV12-4 and TRBJ1-4, with a weak D call TRBD1 (5 bases). Deletions cut 6 bases from V and 8 bases from J, with 7 bases between. This CDR3 is 11 amino acids long. CDR3 sequence (DNA): TGTGCCAGCAGACAGGACGAAAAACTGTTTATT. As protein: CASRQDEKLFI.

A remark on this clonotype: A read error may produce the germline difference seen at one junction end. CDR3 sequence reads: CASSLAQPYGYTF. For the CDR3, the DNA is TGTGCCAGCAGCTTGGCGCAGCCATATGGCTACACCTTC. The chain couples TRBV5-3 to TRBJ1-2; D uncertain. TRBV5-3 counts as an open reading frame of uncertain function. The CDR3 runs to 13 residues.

This clonotype was counted many times. The genes are TRBV12-3 or TRBV12-4 and TRBJ2-1, with a possible D match to TRBD2 (5 bases). The DNA end is more similar to TRBJ2-7, so the J call may be wrong. This CDR3 is built from 18 residues. The CDR3 protein is CASTFRTRGISSYNEQYF. As DNA, the CDR3 is TGTGCCAGCACCTTCCGGACCCGAGGGATTAGCTCCTACAATGAGCAGTACTTC.

Ten or more counts support this clonotype. The chain recombines TRBV25-1 with TRBJ2-7, with D tentatively TRBD1 or TRBD2 (5 bases each). The CDR3 sequence is 15 residues long. The V gene's germline CDR1 is MGHDK and CDR2 SYGVNS. Trimming left V 8 bases short and J 3 bases short, with 20 bases between. Here the CDR3 reads CASGSTTGPLYEQYF. The CDR3 DNA is TGTGCCAGCGGCTCGACAACGGGGCCACTCTACGAGCAGTACTTC.

To note about this clonotype: Given a much more abundant clone one base away, this may be a read error. CDR3 in DNA: TGTGCCAGCACTGGGTCGGGACAGTATTCAGATACGCAGTATTTT. Its protein product is CASTGSGQYSDTQYF. The rearrangement links TRBV6-1 to TRBJ2-3; 7 nucleotides match TRBD1. The CDR3 extends over 15 amino acids. After removal of 7 bases from V and 4 bases from J, the junction contained 11 bases not matched to a gene. Germline values: CDR1 MNHNS, CDR2 SASEGT.

This clonotype has only a few counts. The rearrangement uses TRBV11-2 and TRBJ2-1; the match to TRBD2 covers 11 bases. The J call is doubtful: the DNA matches TRBJ2-7 better. Germline V lookup: CDR1 SGHAT, CDR2 FQNNGV. This CDR3 has 14 residues. CDR3 in amino acids: CASSFSGGANEQYF. In DNA form, the CDR3 reads TGTGCCAGCAGCTTTAGCGGGGGGGCCAATGAGCAGTACTTC.

This clonotype is categorized as medium-sized. The chain is built from TRBV6-1 and TRBJ2-4, with 10 bases aligning to TRBD2. The CDR3 length is 15 residues. Germline V gene data show CDR1 as MNHNS and CDR2 as SASEGT. V lost 3 bases, J lost 13 bases, and 12 bases stayed unmatched. The CDR3 nucleotides are TGTGCCAGCAGTGATTTGAGCGGGGGGGCCAATGAGCAGTACTTC. Its translation is CASSDLSGGANEQYF.

By share of the sample, this clonotype is medium-sized. V and J are TRBV6-1 and TRBJ2-3, with D maybe TRBD2 (6 bases). The DNA end is a closer match to TRBJ2-7, so the J assignment may be wrong. The V gene's germline CDR1 is MNHNS and CDR2 SASEGT. The CDR3 sequence is 11 residues long. The CDR3 sequence: CASTSAGEQYF. CDR3 coding DNA: TGTGCCAGCACCTCGGCGGGGGAGCAGTACTTC.

V and J are TRBV7-6 and TRBJ1-1, with TRBD1 identical over 8 bases. Germline V gene data show CDR1 as SGHVS and CDR2 as FNYEAQ. Trimming cost V 8 bases and J 1 base; bases outside gene matches: 3. The length of the CDR3 is 13 residues. CDR3 nucleotides: TGTGCCAGCGAACAGGGGGGGAACACTGAAGCTTTCTTT. This codes for CASEQGGNTEAFF.

This clonotype was detected only a few times. The chain combines TRBV6-6 with TRBJ1-4; unclear D gene. The CDR3 covers 13 residues. In germline, CDR1 is MNHNY, CDR2 SVGAGI (reference sequence). The ends were cut back, 6 bases at V and 6 bases at J, with 11 bases in the middle. The CDR3 spells CASRTPLDEKLFF. CDR3 in DNA: TGTGCCAGCAGGACTCCCTTGGATGAAAAACTGTTTTTT.

This clonotype has ten or more counts. The V gene is TRBV7-2, the J gene TRBJ2-2, with D tentatively TRBD1 (5 bases). The CDR3 spans 12 residues. The V gene lost 6 bases and the J gene lost 8 bases, with 10 bases spanning the gap. Germline-derived CDR1 and CDR2 are SGHTA and FQGNSA. The CDR3 loop is CASRLGPGELFF. As DNA, the CDR3 is TGTGCCAGCAGATTGGGGCCTGGGGAGCTGTTTTTT.